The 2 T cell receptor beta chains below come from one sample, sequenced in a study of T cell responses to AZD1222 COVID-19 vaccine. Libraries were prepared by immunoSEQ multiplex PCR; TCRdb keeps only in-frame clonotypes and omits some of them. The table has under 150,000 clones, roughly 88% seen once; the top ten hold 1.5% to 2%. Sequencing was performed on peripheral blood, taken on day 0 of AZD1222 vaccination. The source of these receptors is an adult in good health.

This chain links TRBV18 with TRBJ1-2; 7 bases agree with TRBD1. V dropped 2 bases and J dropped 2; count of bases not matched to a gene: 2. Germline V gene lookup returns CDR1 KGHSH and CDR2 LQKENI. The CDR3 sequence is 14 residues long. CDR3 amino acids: CASSPTGANYGYTF. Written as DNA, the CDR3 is TGTGCCAGCTCACCAACAGGGGCCAACTATGGCTACACCTTC.

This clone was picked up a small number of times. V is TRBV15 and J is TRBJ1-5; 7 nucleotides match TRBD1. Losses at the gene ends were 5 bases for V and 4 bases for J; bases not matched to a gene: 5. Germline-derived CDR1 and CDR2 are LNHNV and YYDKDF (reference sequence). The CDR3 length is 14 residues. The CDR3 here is CATSRTGPNQPQHF. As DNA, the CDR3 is TGTGCCACCAGCCGGACAGGCCCTAATCAGCCCCAGCATTTT.